Listed below are T cell receptor beta chains from one sample, sequenced in a study of blood T cells in healthy people across ages. TCRdb recomputed calls from the 5' RACE reads with MiXCR, one row per CDR3 protein. The table has around 2 million distinct CDR3 sequences, about two fifths seen once; the top ten hold 20% to 25%. Sample: blood. The source is a human donor in good health. CDR3s include the opening cysteine and the closing phenylalanine or tryptophan. The order of the fields is CDR3 DNA, CDR3 protein, clone size, D gene, J gene, V gene. A D gene is named only where the DNA matches it firmly. Not every row has a clone size; where given, it reads once, few, many or a size class.

TGTGCCAGCAGCTTAGTGCAGGGTGGACTCACCTTC,CASSLVQGGLTF,NA,NA,TRBJ1-2,TRBV7-2
TGTGCCAGCAGCTACTATATAGATAATTCACCCCTCCACTTT,CASSYYIDNSPLHF,NA,NA,TRBJ1-6,TRBV6-6
TGTGCCGCCAGCGCCAGGGGGGATGCGTACGAGCAGTACTTC,CAASARGDAYEQYF,few,NA,TRBJ2-7,TRBV15
TGTGCCATCAGGTGGACAAGGGACACAGATACGCAGTATTTT,CAIRWTRDTDTQYF,many,NA,TRBJ2-3,TRBV10-3
TGCAGTGCTGAGAGGGGCGAGTACACTGAAGCTTTCTTT,CSAERGEYTEAFF,NA,NA,TRBJ1-1,TRBV20-1
TGTGCCAGCAGCTTACAAGATTTTGGCTACACCTTC,CASSLQDFGYTF,NA,NA,TRBJ1-2,TRBV13
TGTGCCAGCAGCTTAGTAGGGACTAGCGGGGGGGTAGATGAGCAGTTCTTC,CASSLVGTSGGVDEQFF,NA,TRBD2,TRBJ2-1,TRBV13
TGTGCCAGCAGTGAAGGCACAGCGAGACGGCCCCAGCATTTT,CASSEGTARRPQHF,NA,NA,TRBJ1-5,TRBV6-1
TGCAGTGCTAGAGATGAAGGTCCCGGTGATACGCAGTATTTT,CSARDEGPGDTQYF,NA,NA,TRBJ2-3,TRBV20-1
TGTGCCAGCAGCTTCAACAGGGAGACGCAGCCCCAGCATTTT,CASSFNRETQPQHF,few,NA,TRBJ1-5,TRBV7-2
TGTGCCAGCAGCCAGGAAATAAGCCGACTCGGAGCTTTCTTT,CASSQEISRLGAFF,NA,NA,TRBJ1-1,TRBV11-3
TGCGCCAGCAGCCCACAGGGCCAAGCCCCCTATGGCTACACCTTC,CASSPQGQAPYGYTF,NA,NA,TRBJ1-2,TRBV4-3
TGTGCCATCAGTGTCCTAGGGGGGGCAACAGATACGCAGTATTTT,CAISVLGGATDTQYF,NA,NA,TRBJ2-3,TRBV10-3
TGTGCCAGCACGACAGGGAACTATGGCTACACCTTC,CASTTGNYGYTF,few,TRBD1,TRBJ1-2,TRBV6-5
TGCGCCAGCAGCCCGGGGGAGCGGTTGAGTGGCTACACCTTC,CASSPGERLSGYTF,NA,NA,TRBJ1-2,TRBV5-1
TGTGCCAGCAGCTTACTCGGGATACAAGAGACCCAGTACTTC,CASSLLGIQETQYF,NA,NA,TRBJ2-5,TRBV7-7
TGTGCCAGCAGTTTAACCCCAGGGGGATTGGCCAAAAACATTCAGTACTTC,CASSLTPGGLAKNIQYF,many,TRBD1,TRBJ2-4,TRBV28
TGTGCCATCAGAAGACTATTCGACGAGCAGTACTTC,CAIRRLFDEQYF,NA,NA,TRBJ2-7,TRBV10-3
TGTGCCAGCAGCCCAGAGGACTACTACTATGGCTACACCTTC,CASSPEDYYYGYTF,few,NA,TRBJ1-2,TRBV7-8
TGCAGTGCTAGGAGTCCCGGGTCTAGCGGAACCTACGAGCAGTACTTC,CSARSPGSSGTYEQYF,NA,TRBD2,TRBJ2-7,TRBV20-1
TGTGCCAGCAGCCTAAGGGGGCTCGTGGGATACAATGAGCAGTTCTTC,CASSLRGLVGYNEQFF,few,TRBD1,TRBJ2-1,TRBV7-3
TGTGCCAGCAGCTCCCTCGGACTGAGGACAGGGGGCCACTATGGCTACACCTTC,CASSSLGLRTGGHYGYTF,NA,TRBD1,TRBJ1-2,TRBV13
TGTGCCGGCAGCTTTGGGGGCACCTCTGAAGCTTTCTTT,CAGSFGGTSEAFF,NA,NA,TRBJ1-1,TRBV7-3
TGTGCCAGCAGCCCAATGGGGACAGATACGCAGTATTTT,CASSPMGTDTQYF,NA,NA,TRBJ2-3,TRBV7-9
TGTGCCAGCAGTTACGACAGGGAATTGGGGTTCGGGGGCTACACCTTC,CASSYDRELGFGGYTF,few,TRBD1,TRBJ1-2,TRBV6-5
TGCGCCAGCAGTACCCGGACGGCTAGCACGGATACGCAGTATTTT,CASSTRTASTDTQYF,NA,NA,TRBJ2-3,TRBV2
TGTGCCAGCAGTTACGAGGGGGGGGGTCGTACTTTCTTT,CASSYEGGGRTFF,NA,NA,TRBJ1-1,TRBV6-5
TGCGCCAGCAGCCAAGATGAGGGTCCCTCCGGGGCCAACGTCCTGACTTTC,CASSQDEGPSGANVLTF,many,NA,TRBJ2-6,TRBV4-3
TGTGCCAGCAGCCCCGCGGTGACAGGGTTTGTAAATTCACCCCTCCACTTT,CASSPAVTGFVNSPLHF,once,TRBD1,TRBJ1-6,TRBV5-5
TGTGCCAGCAGTTTTGACATGAACACTGGAGCTTTCTTT,CASSFDMNTGAFF,NA,NA,TRBJ1-1,TRBV12-3/TRBV12-4
TGTGCCAGCAACCCCCACGCCGGCTCAGGGTTCGTTAACACTGAAGCTTTCTTT,CASNPHAGSGFVNTEAFF,NA,NA,TRBJ1-1,TRBV7-2
TGCAGTGCTAGAGACCCCGCAAGGGGCTACGAGCAGTACTTC,CSARDPARGYEQYF,few,NA,TRBJ2-7,TRBV20-1
TGTGCCAGCAGAAAAACACAGGGTGGTGTCCTGACTTTC,CASRKTQGGVLTF,NA,NA,TRBJ2-6,TRBV11-2
TGTGCCAGCAGCTTGGGACCGTGGGGAAGGAGCTCCTACGAGCAGTACTTC,CASSLGPWGRSSYEQYF,NA,NA,TRBJ2-7,TRBV7-9
TGTGCCAGCATCATTGCGAGCGGGGCTACTACCGGGGAGCTGTTTTTT,CASIIASGATTGELFF,few,TRBD2,TRBJ2-2,TRBV7-2
TGTGCCAGCAGTGTCAGGGGGCCAGGGACTGAAGCTTTCTTT,CASSVRGPGTEAFF,once,TRBD1,TRBJ1-1,TRBV27
TGCGCCAGCAGCTTACAGGGGACCTGCTACGAGCAGTACTTC,CASSLQGTCYEQYF,NA,TRBD1,TRBJ2-7,TRBV5-1
TGTGCCAGCAGTGAAAACAGGGAGAGGGCTGAAGCTTTCTTT,CASSENRERAEAFF,NA,NA,TRBJ1-1,TRBV25-1
TGCGCCAGCAGCCAAGGGACAGGGGGTGACTACACCTTC,CASSQGTGGDYTF,NA,TRBD1,TRBJ1-2,TRBV4-3
TGCAGTCTCCCGGGGCTCCGGGGGAAAGAGACCCAGTACTTC,CSLPGLRGKETQYF,few,NA,TRBJ2-5,TRBV20-1
TGTGCCAGCAGCCAGGGGGCTTATGAGACCCAGTACTTC,CASSQGAYETQYF,NA,TRBD1,TRBJ2-5,TRBV7-3
TGTGCCAGCAGCATGGGACTGGACATGCAGTACTTC,CASSMGLDMQYF,NA,NA,TRBJ2-4,TRBV7-8
TGTGCCAGCGGTTACGGCCGGGCTTCCTACGAGCAGTACTTC,CASGYGRASYEQYF,few,NA,TRBJ2-7,TRBV6-2/TRBV6-3
TGCAGTGCTAGTTGGGGGCCGGGGGATCAGCCCCAGCATTTT,CSASWGPGDQPQHF,NA,NA,TRBJ1-5,TRBV20-1